The 14 T cell receptor beta chains below all came from one sample that was sequenced in a study of T-cell memory formation after mild COVID-19. One entry per CDR3 protein results from TCRdb running MiXCR on the 5' RACE reads. This sample has about 270,000 distinct CDR3 sequences, with around 15% found just once. Sequences were obtained from PBMCs or a T cell subset sorted from them (not recorded which). The receptors were sampled from a man aged 18 to 29 who had mild COVID-19 (a few samples of this study predate the infection). Cell type and time point are not known.

CDR3 residues: CASSKTEVQETQYF. In DNA form, the CDR3 reads TGTGCCAGCAGTAAGACGGAGGTGCAAGAGACCCAGTACTTC. V is TRBV7-6 and J is TRBJ2-5, with D perhaps matching TRBD2 (5 bases). V lost 6 bases, J lost 2 bases, and 13 bases lay in between. The CDR3 consists of 14 residues. Germline V lookup: CDR1 SGHVS, CDR2 FNYEAQ.

The chain uses TRBV5-1 and TRBJ2-1; TRBD2 is a possible D gene (5 bases). The CDR3 loop spans 15 amino acids. Germline lookup yields CDR1 SGHRS and CDR2 YFSETQ. The ends were cut back, 0 bases at V and 6 bases at J, with 13 bases in the middle. The CDR3 here is CASSLDGNLGNEQFF. The CDR3 region has the DNA TGCGCCAGCAGCTTGGACGGGAACCTTGGCAATGAGCAGTTCTTC. The entire variable domain, with the rest obtained from reference TRBV5-1 and TRBJ2-1, is as follows: KAGVTQTPRYLIKTRGQQVTLSCSPISGHRSVSWYQQTPGQGLQFLFEYFSETQRNKGNFPGRFSGRQFSNSRSEMNVSTLELGDSALYLCASSLDGNLGNEQFFGPGTRLTVL.

The chain has TRBV5-5 and TRBJ2-2; D remains ambiguous. Trimming stripped 0 bases from V and 1 base from J, with 16 bases between. CDR3 size: 18 residues. The germline gives CDR1 SGHKS, CDR2 YYEKEE (reference sequence). The CDR3 protein is CASSLASRITLNTGELFF. As DNA, the CDR3 is TGTGCCAGCAGCTTGGCCTCCAGGATTACTCTGAACACCGGGGAGCTGTTTTTT.

Only a few counts were recorded for this clonotype. The chain employs TRBV19 and TRBJ1-1; D possibly corresponds to TRBD1 (6 bases). The V gene lost 7 bases and the J gene lost 1 base, with 7 bases spanning the gap. The CDR3 is 12 amino acids. CDR1 is LNHDA and CDR2 is SQIVND in the germline V gene (reference sequence). Here the CDR3 DNA reads TGTGCCAGTAAACAGGGGAACACTGAAGCTTTCTTT. This codes for CASKQGNTEAFF. Full variable domain (rest looked up from reference TRBV19 and TRBJ1-1): DGGITQSPKYLFRKEGQNVTLSCEQNLNHDAMYWYRQDPGQGLRLIYYSQIVNDFQKGDIAEGYSVSREKKESFPLTVTSAQKNPTAFYLCASKQGNTEAFFGQGTRLTVV.

This clonotype has just a few counts. The chain recombines TRBV2 with TRBJ1-5; the match to TRBD1 covers 8 bases. The germline gives CDR1 SNHLY, CDR2 FYNNEI. The CDR3 has 13 amino acids. The J segment lost 4 bases and the V segment lost 7 bases, leaving 3 bases of the junction unmatched. The CDR3 here is CASTGQGNQPQHF. In DNA, the CDR3 is TGTGCCAGCACTGGACAGGGAAATCAGCCCCAGCATTTT. Full variable domain (outside the CDR3, taken from reference TRBV2 and TRBJ1-5): EPEVTQTPSHQVTQMGQEVILRCVPISNHLYFYWYRQILGQKVEFLVSFYNNEISEKSEIFDDQFSVERPDGSNFTLKIRSTKLEDSAMYFCASTGQGNQPQHFGDGTRLSIL.

This chain joins TRBV27 and TRBJ2-5; D unresolved. This CDR3 has 14 residues. Germline CDR1 is MNHEY and CDR2 is SMNVEV (reference sequence). V was clipped by 4 bases and J by 5 bases, with 14 bases between them. The CDR3 loop is CASSSAIQRETQYF. CDR3 in DNA: TGTGCCAGCAGTTCCGCCATTCAACGGGAGACCCAGTACTTC.

This clonotype was observed a few times. The chain links TRBV6-6 to TRBJ2-6; D may be TRBD1 (6 bases). The CDR3 contains 18 residues. V was shortened by 5 bases and J by 5 bases, with 22 bases between the two germline ends. The germline V gene has CDR1 MNHNY and CDR2 SVGAGI (reference sequence). This CDR3 is CASSGGIQGRYRANVLTF. The DNA for the CDR3 is TGTGCCAGCAGTGGGGGAATACAGGGTCGGTATCGGGCCAACGTCCTGACTTTC.

This clonotype has only one observation. The chain carries TRBV29-1 and TRBJ1-2, with a tentative D call TRBD1 (5 bases). Germline CDR1 is SQVTM and CDR2 is ANQGSEA. The CDR3 loop spans 10 amino acids. The ends were cut back, 6 bases at V and 10 bases at J, with 12 bases in the middle. The CDR3 region has the DNA TGCAGCGTCCTCAGGGATGCCTACACCTTC. Amino acid sequence: CSVLRDAYTF.

This rearrangement joins TRBV7-2 to TRBJ1-5; 7 nucleotides match TRBD1. Germline loops: CDR1 SGHTA, CDR2 FQGNSA. CDR3 length: 14 amino acids. With V trimmed by 4 bases and J by 5 bases, 5 bases remained unmatched. The DNA for the CDR3 is TGTGCCAGCAGCTCACAGGGGCTGTATCAGCCCCAGCATTTT. Its translation is CASSSQGLYQPQHF.

The rearrangement uses TRBV20-1 and TRBJ2-3; the D gene is possibly TRBD1 (5 bases). The CDR3 covers 11 residues. The germline gives CDR1 DFQATT, CDR2 SNEGSKA (reference sequence). CDR3 nucleotide sequence: TGCAGCGACAGAAGCACAGATACGCAGTATTTT. Translated: CSDRSTDTQYF.

This sequence joins TRBV9 and TRBJ2-3; TRBD1 matches at 7 bases. Losses at the gene ends were 0 bases for V and 4 bases for J; bases not matched to a gene: 11. This CDR3 has 17 amino acids. Germline CDR1 and CDR2: SGDLS and YYNGEE. The CDR3 sequence: CASSVALTLGGPDTQYF. The CDR3 coding sequence is TGTGCCAGCAGCGTAGCTCTGACTCTAGGGGGCCCAGATACGCAGTATTTT.

This rearrangement joins TRBV29-1 to TRBJ1-2; no clear D gene. The CDR3 length is 15 residues. The germline V gene has CDR1 SQVTM and CDR2 ANQGSEA. The germline V and J ends were trimmed by 2 bases and 6 bases, with 19 bases remaining between them. The CDR3 loop reads CSVEMSAPGTHGYTF. The CDR3 DNA sequence: TGCAGCGTTGAAATGTCGGCTCCAGGAACACATGGCTACACCTTC.

The V gene is TRBV7-2, the J gene TRBJ2-3, with a weak D call TRBD2 (5 bases). The CDR3 loop spans 14 amino acids. CDR1 is SGHTA and CDR2 is FQGNSA in the germline V gene. V lost 4 bases and J lost 0, with 8 bases in between. CDR3 nucleotides: TGTGCCAGCAGCTGGACTGCTAGCACAGATACGCAGTATTTT. As protein: CASSWTASTDTQYF.

The V call is TRBV2, the J call TRBJ2-3; perhaps TRBD1 as D (5 bases). Germline V gives CDR1 SNHLY, CDR2 FYNNEI. V dropped 8 bases and J dropped 2 bases, with 11 bases sitting between them. The CDR3 spans 13 residues. The CDR3: CASLRQNTDTQYF. In nucleotides, the CDR3 is TGTGCCAGCCTGCGACAGAACACAGATACGCAGTATTTT.